A single sample gave rise to the 19 T cell receptor beta chains below, sequenced in a study of blood T cell repertoires in COVID-19. Assay: immunoSEQ multiplex PCR; the TCRdb copy retains only in-frame clones and omits some. The repertoire holds 77,000 or so clones, with more than 80% as singletons. Sample: peripheral blood. The origin of the receptors is a man aged 80 or over with acute or convalescent COVID-19.

This chain links TRBV5-1 with TRBJ1-1, with D possibly matching TRBD1 (6 bases). V lost 2 bases to trimming and J lost 4 bases, with 15 bases between them. The germline V gene has CDR1 SGHRS and CDR2 YFSETQ. CDR3 length: 15 amino acids. This CDR3 is CASSLGGGAVTEAFF. CDR3 DNA sequence: TGCGCCAGCAGCTTAGGCGGGGGCGCCGTCACTGAAGCTTTCTTT.

The sample holds a few counts of this clone. The chain recombines TRBV6-2 or TRBV6-3 with TRBJ2-3; no definite D call. The CDR3 sequence is 17 residues long. The germline CDR1 and CDR2 sequences are MNHEY and SVGEGT. The V gene lost 3 bases and the J gene lost 1 base, with 17 bases spanning the gap. The CDR3 here is CASSYNKVVRGTDTQYF. For the CDR3, the DNA is TGTGCCAGCAGTTATAATAAGGTGGTTCGGGGCACAGATACGCAGTATTTT.

The chain is built from TRBV30 and TRBJ1-2, with D perhaps TRBD1 (5 bases). The CDR3 contains 14 residues. Germline CDR1 GTSNPN, CDR2 SVGIG (reference sequence). V was pared by 2 bases and J by 6 bases, with 16 bases between. In nucleotides, the CDR3 is TGTGCCTGGAGTCGGACACTCACTCGGGATGGCTACACCTTC. The encoded protein is CAWSRTLTRDGYTF.

The J gene is TRBJ2-7, the V gene TRBV27; possibly TRBD1 for D (6 bases). This CDR3 is 15 amino acids long. Germline CDR1 reads MNHEY; CDR2 reads SMNVEV (reference sequence). Deletions cut 5 bases from V and 7 bases from J, with 21 bases between. The CDR3 reads CASSIRTARASEQYF. As DNA, the CDR3 is TGTGCCAGCAGTATCCGGACAGCGAGGGCGTCGGAGCAGTACTTC.

The V call is TRBV5-1, the J call TRBJ2-5, with D tentatively TRBD1 (5 bases). The germline V gene has CDR1 SGHRS and CDR2 YFSETQ. The ends were cut back, 2 bases at V and 3 bases at J, with 11 bases in the middle. The CDR3 consists of 14 residues. The CDR3 DNA reads as TGCGCCAGCAGCTTCCTGGGGCACGAAGAGACCCAGTACTTC. It is translated as CASSFLGHEETQYF.

The chain combines TRBV29-1 with TRBJ1-2, with TRBD1 as a possible D gene (6 bases). This CDR3 is built from 11 residues. V gave up 4 bases and J gave up 7 bases, with 10 bases separating them. Germline V CDR1 and CDR2: SQVTM, ANQGSEA. Written as DNA, the CDR3 is TGCAGCGTTGCAGGGGTTGGTGGCTACACCTTC. Amino acid sequence: CSVAGVGGYTF.

The rearrangement links TRBV9 to TRBJ2-3; TRBD1 might be the D (6 bases). Trimming shortened V by 0 bases and J by 8 bases, and 13 bases separated the two germline ends. The CDR3 consists of 14 residues. CDR1 and CDR2 from the germline V gene are SGDLS and YYNGEE. The CDR3 DNA reads TGTGCCAGCAGCGTAGACACAGGGAGTCTTACGCAGTATTTT. It codes for CASSVDTGSLTQYF.

This clone came up once. The gene calls are TRBV15 and TRBJ2-7; perhaps TRBD2 as D (5 bases). The CDR3 has 14 amino acids. The V gene's germline CDR1 is LNHNV and CDR2 YYDKDF (reference sequence). V lost 8 bases and J 4 bases, leaving 18 bases between the germline ends. The DNA for the CDR3 is TGTGCCACCGGCGAGGGAACGGAACTTTACGAGCAGTACTTC. Residues: CATGEGTELYEQYF. The full variable domain, its missing parts supplied by reference TRBV15 and TRBJ2-7, is DAMVIQNPRYQVTQFGKPVTLSCSQTLNHNVMYWYQQKSSQAPKLLFHYYDKDFNNEADTPDNFQSRRPNTSFCFLDIRSPGLGDTAMYLCATGEGTELYEQYFGPGTRLTVT.

J is TRBJ2-3 and V is TRBV5-8; no clear D gene. V was shortened by 2 bases and J by 5 bases, with 27 bases between the two germline ends. This CDR3 comprises 19 residues. Germline V gene lookup returns CDR1 SGHTS and CDR2 YDEGEE. The CDR3 region has the DNA TGTGCCAGCAGCTTTGTCCCCGGGTCCAGCGTGTATAGAGAAGATACGCAGTATTTT. Its protein product is CASSFVPGSSVYREDTQYF.

The chain joins TRBV5-5 to TRBJ1-1, with D hard to call. The CDR3 runs 12 residues. Germline-derived CDR1 and CDR2 are SGHKS and YYEKEE (reference sequence). V lost 5 bases and J 5 bases, leaving 10 bases between the germline ends. CDR3 coding DNA: TGTGCCAGCAGTCGCGGGATGACTGAAGCTTTCTTT. Translating gives CASSRGMTEAFF.

This chain's CDR3 is CASSPSRRGAIETQYF. The CDR3 region has the DNA TGTGCCAGCAGCCCATCCCGCCGGGGGGCCATTGAGACCCAGTACTTC. The chain joins TRBV7-2 to TRBJ2-5; TRBD2 might be the D (7 bases). The CDR3 runs 16 residues. In germline, CDR1 is SGHTA, CDR2 FQGNSA. V was clipped by 5 bases and J by 5 bases, with 21 bases between them.

The chain couples TRBV30 to TRBJ1-2; 10 bases are shared with TRBD1. The CDR3 has 15 residues. In germline, CDR1 is GTSNPN, CDR2 SVGIG (reference sequence). After removal of 0 bases from V and 7 bases from J, the junction contained 8 bases not matched to a gene. CDR3 sequence (DNA): TGTGCCTGGAGTGTACAGGGGACAGGGGTGAGTGGCTACACCTTC. Residues: CAWSVQGTGVSGYTF.

The chain links TRBV27 to TRBJ2-7; 7 bases fit TRBD2. V lost 2 bases and J lost 1; bases outside the gene matches: 8. CDR3 length: 16 residues. Per germline, CDR1 MNHEY and CDR2 SMNVEV (reference sequence). CDR3 DNA: TGTGCCAGCAGTTTAAAGTGGCTAGCGGAGTCCTACGAGCAGTACTTC. This codes for CASSLKWLAESYEQYF.

This rearrangement joins TRBV3-1 (or the pseudogene TRBV3-2) to TRBJ2-5; 15 nucleotides agree with TRBD2. The CDR3 is 15 amino acids. After removal of 1 base from V and 7 bases from J, the junction contained 1 base not matched to a gene. Per the germline V gene, CDR1 is LGHDT and CDR2 is YNNKEL (reference sequence). CDR3 sequence (DNA): TGTGCCAGCAGCCAAGGGACTAGCGGGGGGGCGACCCAGTACTTC. Translating gives CASSQGTSGGATQYF.

The chain has TRBV6-5 and TRBJ1-1, with 10 bases that match TRBD1. The CDR3 is 15 amino acids. After removal of 6 bases from V and 12 bases from J, the junction contained 16 bases not matched to a gene. Germline CDR1 and CDR2: MNHEY and SVGAGI. CDR3 DNA: TGTGCCAGCAGCTTGACAGGGGGCGTAGTTTCCCGGACTTTCTTT. This sequence encodes CASSLTGGVVSRTFF.

This clone showed up just once. The V and J genes are TRBV28 and TRBJ2-1, with D unclear. This CDR3 region has 10 residues. V was clipped by 4 bases and J by 12 bases, with 7 bases between them. Germline V gives CDR1 MDHEN, CDR2 SYDVKM. CDR3 residues: CASSSIAQFF. CDR3 coding DNA: TGTGCCAGCAGTTCGATAGCGCAGTTCTTC.

The DNA of the CDR3 is TGTGCCAGCACCCGGGGACAGGGTGGTGGCTACACCTTC. Amino acids: CASTRGQGGGYTF. The chain is built from TRBV11-1 and TRBJ1-2, with TRBD1 identical over 9 bases. CDR3 length equals 13 residues. The V and J ends lost 7 bases and 7 bases, in that order; junction bases with no gene match: 7. Germline CDR1 and CDR2: SGHAT and FQDESV (reference sequence). The whole variable domain, remainder taken from reference TRBV11-1 and TRBJ1-2, is EAEVAQSPRYKITEKSQAVAFWCDPISGHATLYWYRQILGQGPELLVQFQDESVVDDSQLPKDRFSAERLKGVDSTLKIQPAELGDSAMYLCASTRGQGGGYTFGSGTRLTVV.

This chain joins TRBV12-3 or TRBV12-4 and TRBJ2-7, with no clear D. The ends were cut back, 4 bases at V and 2 bases at J, with 9 bases in the middle. CDR3 length: 13 residues. Written as DNA, the CDR3 is TGTGCCAGCAGTTCTCGCAGAACCTACGAGCAGTACTTC. Translation: CASSSRRTYEQYF.

This rearrangement joins TRBV6-5 to TRBJ2-7; tentative D call: TRBD1 (5 bases). Germline loops: CDR1 MNHEY, CDR2 SVGAGI. This CDR3 is 15 amino acids long. V lost 6 bases to trimming and J lost 0 bases, with 15 bases between them. The CDR3 spells CASRYDSAYSYEQYF. CDR3 DNA: TGTGCCAGCAGATACGACAGTGCCTACTCCTACGAGCAGTACTTC.